This TCR beta chain was sequenced during a study of T cell clonotyping in hematopoietic cell transplantation. On this clone: Its antigen is currently unknown.

The CDR3 contains 13 residues. The germline V gene encodes CDR1 MNHEY and CDR2 SVGAGI. The ends were cut back, 6 bases at V and 3 bases at J, with 11 bases in the middle. The method was immunoSEQ multiplex PCR; TCRdb's version includes in-frame clones alone and lacks a portion of them. Of 5,500 to 7,000 clones in the sample, 80% to 90% were seen once. Study findings and constraints: Few recipient clonotypes overlapped donors; over 95% were de novo at given depth. After transplant, recipient diversity fell while pathologically expanded clonotypes grew through day 180. Higher Inverse Simpson Index values in graft donor and pretransplant recipient predicted broader posttransplant TCR diversity.

This TCR was recovered from a female patient aged 50-59 years who had an allogeneic stem cell transplant from an unrelated donor, so the T cells may come from the graft donor. Some clones in this sample may be carry-over from other donors' samples. The chain uses TRBV6-5 and TRBJ1-1, with D tentatively TRBD1 (5 bases). Sequenced here: peripheral blood mononuclear cells, sampled 180 days after allogeneic stem cell transplant. CDR3 amino acids: CASRWGRDTEAFF. CDR3 in DNA: TGTGCCAGCAGATGGGGGAGAGACACTGAAGCTTTCTTT.